This TCR beta chain was sequenced during a study of radiotherapy plus CTLA-4 blockade in lung cancer. For the study at large: Objective responses emerged in under 20% of patients, and around 31% attained disease control. Study results and limitations: Tumor-derived TCR clones expanded in blood after radiotherapy plus ipilimumab.

Focal radiation with ipilimumab CTLA-4 blockade was given to patients with chemo-refractory metastatic non-small-cell lung cancer. This clone was counted only a few times. Its cognate antigen is unknown. TCRdb's copy holds only in-frame clones and misses some; the assay was immunoSEQ multiplex PCR. Of 40,000 or so clones in the sample, roughly 70% were seen once. This CDR3 region has 16 residues. Per the germline V gene, CDR1 is LNHNV and CDR2 is YYDKDF (reference sequence). V was trimmed by 0 bases and J by 4 bases, leaving 13 bases between them. The chain recombines TRBV15 with TRBJ2-1, with D possibly TRBD2 on 6 matching bases. The sequence derives from a human donor with non-small cell lung cancer who had stable disease on radiotherapy plus ipilimumab. This sample comprised peripheral blood, obtained from a patient treated with radiotherapy plus ipilimumab. The CDR3 sequence is CATSRDGRTTYNEQFF. CDR3 nucleotide sequence: TGTGCCACCAGCAGAGATGGGCGGACTACTTACAATGAGCAGTTCTTC.